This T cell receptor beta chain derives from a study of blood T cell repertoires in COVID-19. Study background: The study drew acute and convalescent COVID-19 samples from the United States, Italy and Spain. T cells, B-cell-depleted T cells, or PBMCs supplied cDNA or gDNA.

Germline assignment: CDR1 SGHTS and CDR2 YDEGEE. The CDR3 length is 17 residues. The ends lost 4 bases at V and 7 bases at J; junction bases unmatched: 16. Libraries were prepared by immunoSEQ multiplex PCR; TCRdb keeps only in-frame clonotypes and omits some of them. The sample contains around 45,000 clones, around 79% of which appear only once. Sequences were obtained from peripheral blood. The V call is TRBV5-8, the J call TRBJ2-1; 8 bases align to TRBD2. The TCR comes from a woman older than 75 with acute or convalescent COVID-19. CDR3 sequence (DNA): TGTGCCAGCAGCCCGGAAGCGGGAGCCCCTCGGGGTAATGAGCAGTTCTTC. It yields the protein CASSPEAGAPRGNEQFF.